These 10 T cell receptor beta chains were sequenced from one sample in a study of blood T cell repertoires in COVID-19. Measured with immunoSEQ multiplex PCR; TCRdb has only the in-frame clones, and not every one. The table records 250,000 to 400,000 clones, 85% of them present only once. Specimen: PBMCs or T cells enriched from blood (not recorded which). The receptors derive from a woman aged 25 to 39 who had been exposed to COVID-19.

The chain joins TRBV29-1 to TRBJ2-7, with TRBD1 matching over 9 bases. The CDR3 has 13 residues. CDR1 and CDR2 (germline): SQVTM, ANQGSEA. The J segment lost 3 bases and the V segment lost 5 bases, leaving 5 bases of the junction unmatched. CDR3 DNA: TGCAGCGTTAGGGACAGGGCGCACTACGAGCAGTACTTC. It specifies CSVRDRAHYEQYF.

The chain recombines TRBV13 with TRBJ2-3; 10 bases are shared with TRBD2. V trimming: 0 bases; J trimming: 1 base; junction bases outside the gene matches: 7. Per the germline V gene, CDR1 is PRHDT and CDR2 is FYEKMQ (reference sequence). The CDR3 consists of 18 residues. CDR3 residues: CASSLGTSGVGGTDTQYF. The CDR3 DNA reads TGTGCCAGCAGCTTAGGCACTAGCGGGGTTGGTGGCACAGATACGCAGTATTTT.

This sequence joins TRBV9 and TRBJ2-7; perhaps TRBD2 as D (7 bases). The germline gives CDR1 SGDLS, CDR2 YYNGEE. Trimming cost V 0 bases and J 4 bases, with 14 bases left between them. CDR3 length: 15 residues. In nucleotides, the CDR3 is TGTGCCAGCAGCGTAGTAGGGGGGGCCGGGTACGAGCAGTACTTC. Amino acid sequence: CASSVVGGAGYEQYF.

This chain uses TRBV28 with TRBJ1-1; the match to TRBD1 covers 9 bases. Germline V gene lookup returns CDR1 MDHEN and CDR2 SYDVKM. CDR3 length: 14 residues. V lost 8 bases, J lost 4 bases, and 8 bases stayed unmatched. CDR3 DNA sequence: TGTGCCAGCGGGATTACAGGGGGCCGCACTGAAGCTTTCTTT. Amino acid sequence: CASGITGGRTEAFF.

This clone was seen a single time. The rearrangement uses TRBV24-1 and TRBJ2-7; 8 bases align to TRBD1. V dropped 3 bases and J dropped 5; count of bases not matched to a gene: 11. The CDR3 runs to 16 residues. The germline V gene has CDR1 KGHDR and CDR2 SFDVKD. CDR3: CATSDPPRTGQDEQYF. Here the CDR3 DNA reads TGTGCCACCAGTGATCCCCCCCGGACAGGGCAGGACGAGCAGTACTTC.

The genes are TRBV11-3 and TRBJ2-3; 13 bases align to TRBD2. Germline V gives CDR1 SGHNT, CDR2 YENEEA. The trim removed 5 bases at V and 0 bases at J, leaving 8 bases unmatched. This CDR3 has 18 residues. The CDR3 sequence: CASSTTSGGVTSTDTQYF. The CDR3 DNA sequence: TGTGCCAGCAGCACCACTAGCGGGGGGGTCACTAGCACAGATACGCAGTATTTT. The variable domain in full, with the rest retrieved from reference TRBV11-3 and TRBJ2-3, is EAGVVQSPRYKIIEKKQPVAFWCNPISGHNTLYWYLQNLGQGPELLIRYENEEAVDDSQLPKDRFSAERLKGVDSTLKIQPAELGDSAVYLCASSTTSGGVTSTDTQYFGPGTRLTVL.

The J gene is TRBJ1-1, the V gene TRBV28; maybe TRBD1 (5 bases). Germline CDR1 and CDR2: MDHEN and SYDVKM. The CDR3 is 13 residues long. CDR3 DNA sequence: TGTGCGTCGCTCAGGGCAGGAAACACTGAAGCTTTCTTT. Its translation: CASLRAGNTEAFF.

This clone was seen ten or more times. The chain links TRBV7-9 to TRBJ2-3, with a weak D call TRBD1 (6 bases). There are 16 residues in the CDR3. Trimming removed 6 bases at V and 2 bases at J, with 18 bases between. In germline, CDR1 is SEHNR, CDR2 FQNEAQ (reference sequence). CDR3 nucleotide sequence: TGTGCCAGCAGGACGGACAGACGGACTTACACAGATACGCAGTATTTT. Protein product: CASRTDRRTYTDTQYF.

This sequence joins TRBV5-1 and TRBJ1-2; D perhaps matches TRBD1 (5 bases). V lost 0 bases and J 8 bases, leaving 11 bases between the germline ends. Germline CDR1 reads SGHRS; CDR2 reads YFSETQ. The CDR3 runs to 13 residues. The CDR3 here is CASSLEGRGGYTF. CDR3 DNA: TGCGCCAGCAGCTTGGAGGGGAGGGGAGGCTACACCTTC.

The chain recombines TRBV11-2 with TRBJ1-3, with D uncertain. Trimming cost V 5 bases and J 0 bases, with 17 bases left between them. The germline gives CDR1 SGHAT, CDR2 FQNNGV. This CDR3 has 17 residues. The CDR3 loop reads CASSVNRAHGSGNTIYF. Written as DNA, the CDR3 is TGTGCCAGCAGCGTCAATCGCGCCCACGGCTCTGGAAACACCATATATTTT.